This section outlines one TCR beta chain sequence together with its context. A read error may account for a junction end that differs from germline. The DNA ends 3 residues before the CDR3 does, and the rest of the CDR3 is filled in from the germline J gene. The sample comes from a study of T cells in women clearing cervical HPV infection. This CDR3 is 13 amino acids long. CDR1 and CDR2 (germline): MDHEN, SYDVKM. Here immunoSEQ multiplex PCR was the method, and the copy in TCRdb shows in-frame clones only, minus some. Its table lists about 28,000 clones. The receptor's source is a woman between 18 and 70 years old with a cervical HPV16 infection that either progressed to CIN3+ or cleared (not recorded which). The genes are TRBV28 and TRBJ2-7, with D unclear. Sequenced material: blood buffy coat. The sequenced part of the CDR3 DNA is TGTGCCAGCGGTTTAACTATCTCCTACGAG. Its translation: CASGLTISYE. The CDR3 reads in full as CASGLTISYEQYF.